This TCR beta chain is from a study of cytotoxic CD8 clonotypes in ibrutinib-treated CLL. Concerning this clone itself: The antigen remains undetermined.

Germline CDR1 reads LNHDA; CDR2 reads SQIVND (reference sequence). This CDR3 is 15 amino acids long. With 7 bases removed from V and 2 bases from J, the gap between germline ends came to 18 bases. Study-level findings and limits: Shared public clonotypes were rare, and on treatment they either got smaller or stayed the same.

The data were produced by immunoSEQ multiplex PCR, yet TCRdb's version contains in-frame clones alone and is incomplete. Of under 300,000 clones listed, around three quarters are singletons. The TCR originated in a human donor with chronic lymphocytic leukemia. Sequencing used PBMCs, obtained after 24 months of ibrutinib treatment. V usage is TRBV19 and J usage is TRBJ2-7, with D perhaps matching TRBD1 or TRBD2 (6 bases each). The CDR3 DNA is TGTGCCAGTACCACAACCGGAGGGGGAGCCTACGAGCAGTACTTC. It is translated as CASTTTGGGAYEQYF. The full variable domain, completed using reference TRBV19 and TRBJ2-7, is DGGITQSPKYLFRKEGQNVTLSCEQNLNHDAMYWYRQDPGQGLRLIYYSQIVNDFQKGDIAEGYSVSREKKESFPLTVTSAQKNPTAFYLCASTTTGGGAYEQYFGPGTRLTVT.